A single sample gave rise to the 2 T cell receptor beta chains below, sequenced in a study of blood T cells in healthy people across ages. Then a second PCR, running about 6 to 12 cycles, was carried out with a sample-barcoded 5' primer and a J-beta primer mix. TCRdb re-called the 5' RACE reads through MiXCR, storing one row per CDR3 protein. The sample records roughly 860,000 distinct CDR3 sequences, less than 80% being singletons. Sequencing was carried out using blood. These receptors came from a man aged 30 to 45 in good health.

The chain has TRBV6-6 and TRBJ2-7, with a tentative D call TRBD2 (5 bases). The J call is uncertain, as TRBJ2-4 better fits the DNA end. The CDR3 has 14 residues. Germline CDR1 MNHNY, CDR2 SVGAGI (reference sequence). In DNA form, the CDR3 reads TGTGCCAGCAGTTACTCCAAGGGAGAGGACATTCAGTACTTC. It encodes CASSYSKGEDIQYF.

The chain uses TRBV27 and TRBJ2-3; TRBD2 matches at 10 bases. Trimming took 2 bases from V and 0 from J; bases not matched to a gene: 20. This CDR3 comprises 22 residues. Germline V lookup: CDR1 MNHEY, CDR2 SMNVEV (reference sequence). The CDR3 here is CASSLLPHHLAGEPFSTDTQYF. The CDR3 DNA reads TGTGCCAGCAGTTTACTTCCGCATCATCTAGCGGGGGAACCTTTTAGCACAGATACGCAGTATTTT.